This TCR beta chain was recovered during a study of T cell responses to AZD1222 COVID-19 vaccine. Germline V gives CDR1 MGHRA, CDR2 YSYEKL. Trimming took 4 bases from V and 2 from J, leaving 14 bases between them. This CDR3 is 15 amino acids long. General study findings and limits: All repertoire sampling was performed exclusively after the peak T cell response.

As regards this clone: Its specificity is unknown.

The protocol was immunoSEQ multiplex PCR, while the TCRdb copy is restricted to in-frame clones and leaves out a portion. The top ten clones hold roughly 2.2% of a sample with about 110,000 clones, around 95% of them seen once. This sequence joins TRBV4-1 and TRBJ2-5, with D possibly called TRBD1 or TRBD2 (5 bases each). The TCR sequence derives from an adult in good health. This specimen was peripheral blood, taken on day 0 of AZD1222 vaccination. Written as DNA, the CDR3 is TGCGCCAGCAGCCTCGCCGGGACCCAACAAGAGACCCAGTACTTC. Amino acids: CASSLAGTQQETQYF.